Below, 27 T cell receptor beta chains from the same sample are listed, as sequenced in a study of cytomegalovirus exposure and HLA in healthy donors. Primers: 60 Vbeta forward and 13 Jbeta reverse. TCRdb's table, derived via immunoSEQ multiplex PCR, lists solely in-frame clones and lacks some. The sample carries roughly 150,000 clones, around 82% recorded once. The sample taken for sequencing was PBMCs. These receptor sequences come from a woman in her thirties or forties in good health and CMV-seropositive.

This chain links TRBV19 with TRBJ1-2; 7 nucleotides line up with TRBD1. Trimming cost V 5 bases and J 7 bases; bases outside gene matches: 10. The germline gives CDR1 LNHDA, CDR2 SQIVND (reference sequence). This CDR3 comprises 14 residues. In nucleotides, the CDR3 is TGTGCCAGTAGTGCAGACAGGGCCGTGGGTGGCTACACCTTC. It yields the protein CASSADRAVGGYTF.

The chain recombines TRBV5-6 with TRBJ1-2; D remains ambiguous. CDR1 and CDR2 from the germline V gene are SGHDT and YYEEEE. Trimming cost V 0 bases and J 8 bases, with 8 bases left between them. The length of the CDR3 is 12 residues. The CDR3 region has the DNA TGTGCCAGCAGCTTGGCCAACGGGGGCTACACCTTC. It specifies CASSLANGGYTF. Based on the CDR3 plus reference TRBV5-6 and TRBJ1-2, the full variable domain is DAGVTQSPTHLIKTRGQQVTLRCSPKSGHDTVSWYQQALGQGPQFIFQYYEEEERQRGNFPDRFSGHQFPNYSSELNVNALLLGDSALYLCASSLANGGYTFGSGTRLTVV.

This clone came up once. The chain links TRBV2 to TRBJ2-3; 8 positions agree with TRBD1. The CDR3 is 13 amino acids. CDR1 and CDR2 (germline): SNHLY, FYNNEI. V lost 7 bases and J lost 4; bases outside the gene matches: 4. CDR3 in DNA: TGTGCCAGCAAACAGGGGGAAGCAGATACGCAGTATTTT. It yields the protein CASKQGEADTQYF.

In its sample, this clone was seen a few times. This sequence joins TRBV5-1 and TRBJ2-5; 12 bases are a match to TRBD2. Per germline, CDR1 SGHRS and CDR2 YFSETQ. The CDR3 has 16 residues. Trimming took 4 bases from V and 4 from J; bases not matched to a gene: 8. The CDR3 coding sequence is TGCGCCAGCAGCCCGGTGGTGACTAGCGGGAGAGAGACCCAGTACTTC. This gives the protein CASSPVVTSGRETQYF. Looking up the rest from reference TRBV5-1 and TRBJ2-5 gives the full variable domain: KAGVTQTPRYLIKTRGQQVTLSCSPISGHRSVSWYQQTPGQGLQFLFEYFSETQRNKGNFPGRFSGRQFSNSRSEMNVSTLELGDSALYLCASSPVVTSGRETQYFGPGTRLLVL.

The sample holds one count of this clone. The V gene is TRBV6-1, the J gene TRBJ1-2; 7 bases map to TRBD1. Looked up from germline, CDR1 is MNHNS and CDR2 is SASEGT. The trim removed 6 bases at V and 6 bases at J, leaving 7 bases unmatched. The CDR3 extends over 13 amino acids. CDR3 region: CASSKTGMDGYTF. As DNA, the CDR3 is TGTGCCAGCAGCAAGACAGGGATGGATGGCTACACCTTC.

Regarding this clone: The same CDR3 is also encoded by other DNA sequences in this sample. The chain combines TRBV30 with TRBJ2-7, with 8 bases that match TRBD2. This CDR3 is built from 12 residues. V lost 4 bases, J lost 1 base, and 0 bases stayed unmatched. Germline-derived CDR1 and CDR2 are GTSNPN and SVGIG (reference sequence). The CDR3 sequence: CAWTSGSYEQYF. The CDR3 DNA follows: TGTGCCTGGACTAGCGGGTCCTACGAGCAGTACTTC.

The count of this clone is one. The chain joins TRBV6-1 to TRBJ2-5; 12 nucleotides line up with TRBD1. TRBJ2-7 explains the end of the DNA better; the J call may be wrong. From germline, CDR1 is MNHNS and CDR2 SASEGT. This CDR3 has 14 residues. Here the CDR3 DNA reads TGTGCCAGCACCCGGGACAGGGGGCGCGACGAGCAGTACTTC. This gives the protein CASTRDRGRDEQYF.

The rearrangement joins TRBV28 to TRBJ1-5; weak D call: TRBD1 (5 bases). The V gene lost 2 bases and the J gene lost 3 bases, with 8 bases spanning the gap. This CDR3 contains 14 residues. Germline lookup yields CDR1 MDHEN and CDR2 SYDVKM. CDR3 sequence reads: CASSLGALNQPQHF. The CDR3 nucleotides read TGTGCCAGCAGTTTAGGGGCTCTCAATCAGCCCCAGCATTTT.

V usage is TRBV10-3 and J usage is TRBJ2-3; 7 bases line up with TRBD2. Per the germline V gene, CDR1 is ENHRY and CDR2 is SYGVKD. The trim removed 10 bases at V and 2 bases at J, leaving 3 bases unmatched. The CDR3 totals 12 residues. CDR3: CASRDYTDTQYF. The DNA of the CDR3 is TGTGCCAGTCGGGACTACACAGATACGCAGTATTTT.

This clone has a handful of counts. CDR3 sequence (DNA): TGTGCCAGCAGTGTCGGACTAGCGGGAGTCTACGAGCAGTACTTC. It encodes CASSVGLAGVYEQYF. The chain is built from TRBV28 and TRBJ2-7; 13 bases map to TRBD2. The CDR3 contains 15 residues. With V trimmed by 5 bases and J by 3 bases, 4 bases remained unmatched. Germline CDR1 MDHEN, CDR2 SYDVKM.

The chain has TRBV11-3 and TRBJ2-3; the match to TRBD2 covers 7 bases. With 5 bases clipped from V and 7 bases from J, the junction kept 3 bases outside the gene matches. The germline gives CDR1 SGHNT, CDR2 YENEEA. This CDR3 has 12 amino acids. The CDR3 region has the DNA TGTGCCAGCAGCGCGCGGGAGAATACGCAGTATTTT. Encoded protein: CASSARENTQYF.

The V gene is TRBV2, the J gene TRBJ2-7, with 7 bases identical to TRBD1. Germline V gene data show CDR1 as SNHLY and CDR2 as FYNNEI. V lost 10 bases to trimming and J lost 3 bases; unmatched junction nucleotides: 3. The CDR3 covers 11 residues. CDR3 nucleotide sequence: TGTGCCACAGGGACAGACTACGAGCAGTACTTC. This translates into CATGTDYEQYF.

This clone appeared a single time. V gene TRBV6-1 combines with J gene TRBJ1-2, with 8 bases lining up with TRBD1. CDR3 length: 14 amino acids. V trimming: 3 bases; J trimming: 7 bases; junction bases outside the gene matches: 7. Germline CDR1 MNHNS, CDR2 SASEGT. DNA for the CDR3: TGTGCCAGCAGTGAGCAGGGGGCTATAGGTGGCTACACCTTC. This gives the protein CASSEQGAIGGYTF.

This rearrangement joins TRBV5-1 to TRBJ1-2, with D unclear. Trimming pared 2 bases from V and 6 bases from J, leaving 11 bases between. Germline V gene data show CDR1 as SGHRS and CDR2 as YFSETQ. This CDR3 is 13 amino acids long. CDR3 DNA: TGCGCCAGCAGCTTCAGCGGTAGTGATGGCTACACCTTC. This encodes CASSFSGSDGYTF.

V and J are TRBV6-5 and TRBJ1-1; 9 bases map to TRBD1. The junction had 7 bases not matched to a gene; V was cut back by 11 bases and J by 3 bases. Germline V gene sequence: CDR1 MNHEY, CDR2 SVGAGI. The length of the CDR3 is 13 residues. The CDR3 protein is CAAGTGLDTEAFF. CDR3 sequence (DNA): TGTGCCGCGGGGACAGGGCTAGACACTGAAGCTTTCTTT.

This rearrangement joins TRBV7-6 to TRBJ1-3; D remains unclear. Trimming pared 4 bases from V and 0 bases from J, leaving 10 bases between. Germline CDR1 and CDR2: SGHVS and FNYEAQ. There are 15 residues in the CDR3. CDR3 protein: CASSYPLSSGNTIYF. CDR3 nucleotide sequence: TGTGCCAGCAGCTATCCTCTCAGCTCTGGAAACACCATATATTTT.

The table lists this clone with a few counts. This chain connects TRBV2 to TRBJ1-3, with 11 bases fitting TRBD1. J was trimmed by 0 bases and V by 7 bases; bases with no gene match: 8. Germline CDR1 reads SNHLY; CDR2 reads FYNNEI. CDR3 length equals 17 residues. The CDR3 DNA sequence: TGTGCCAGCACCCCCCTCGGGACAGGGGGCTCTGGAAACACCATATATTTT. Encoded protein: CASTPLGTGGSGNTIYF. Combining the CDR3 with reference TRBV2 and TRBJ1-3 gives the whole variable domain EPEVTQTPSHQVTQMGQEVILRCVPISNHLYFYWYRQILGQKVEFLVSFYNNEISEKSEIFDDQFSVERPDGSNFTLKIRSTKLEDSAMYFCASTPLGTGGSGNTIYFGEGSWLTVV.

In this sample, this clone turned up a few times. The chain has TRBV5-1 and TRBJ2-7; 9 bases map to TRBD1. V dropped 0 bases and J dropped 5; count of bases not matched to a gene: 3. CDR3 size: 14 residues. Looked up from germline, CDR1 is SGHRS and CDR2 is YFSETQ. The CDR3 sequence is CASSLVGQGNEQYF. As DNA, the CDR3 is TGCGCCAGCAGCTTGGTGGGACAGGGAAACGAGCAGTACTTC.

This rearrangement joins TRBV11-3 to TRBJ2-5, with D perhaps TRBD2 (6 bases). The DNA end favors TRBJ2-7, so the J call may be wrong. The CDR3 has 13 residues. The V gene's germline CDR1 is SGHNT and CDR2 YENEEA. As DNA, the CDR3 is TGTGCCACCCGCCGGGGACTCACCTACGAGCAGTACTTC. Its protein is CATRRGLTYEQYF.

The chain combines TRBV7-6 with TRBJ2-2, with 10 bases fitting TRBD2. There are 17 residues in the CDR3. Trimming at V came to 5 bases and at J to 5 bases, leaving 11 bases not matched to a gene. Germline CDR1 reads SGHVS; CDR2 reads FNYEAQ. The DNA of the CDR3 is TGTGCCAGCAGCCCCTCCTCTAGCGGGAGTGGTACCGGGGAGCTGTTTTTT. It translates to CASSPSSSGSGTGELFF.

This chain uses TRBV29-1 with TRBJ1-1; a possible D gene is TRBD1 (5 bases). Germline CDR1 and CDR2: SQVTM and ANQGSEA. Trimming removed 4 bases from V and 2 bases from J, with 11 bases in between. There are 13 residues in the CDR3. CDR3 in DNA: TGCAGCGTTGTTCGACAGACAAACACTGAAGCTTTCTTT. Its translation: CSVVRQTNTEAFF.

The chain combines TRBV6-1 with TRBJ2-7, with a tentative D call TRBD2 (5 bases). Germline V gene lookup returns CDR1 MNHNS and CDR2 SASEGT. The CDR3 contains 15 residues. V gave up 4 bases and J gave up 7 bases, with 20 bases separating them. The CDR3 coding sequence is TGTGCCAGCAGTGGCACTGTCGGACTCTCGGGGGAGCAGTACTTC. Its protein product is CASSGTVGLSGEQYF.

The genes are TRBV28 and TRBJ2-3, with a weak D call TRBD1 (5 bases). The germline V gene has CDR1 MDHEN and CDR2 SYDVKM. The V end lost 5 bases, the J end lost 1 base, and 19 bases lay between the germline ends. This CDR3 is 17 amino acids long. CDR3 protein: CASSPPSWGLGTDTQYF. For the CDR3, the DNA is TGTGCCAGCAGTCCCCCCTCCTGGGGCCTAGGCACAGATACGCAGTATTTT.

This chain connects TRBV11-2 to TRBJ2-5; D possibly corresponds to TRBD2 (5 bases). Trimming left V 4 bases short and J 5 bases short, with 14 bases between. The V gene's germline CDR1 is SGHAT and CDR2 FQNNGV. The CDR3 is made up of 14 amino acids. The CDR3 region is CASSSRARGETQYF. The CDR3 nucleotides are TGTGCCAGCAGCTCCCGGGCCCGGGGTGAGACCCAGTACTTC.

The V gene is TRBV2, the J gene TRBJ2-5; maybe TRBD1 (5 bases). Trimming took 2 bases from V and 2 from J, leaving 9 bases between them. Germline V CDR1 and CDR2: SNHLY, FYNNEI. This CDR3 contains 14 residues. In DNA, the CDR3 is TGTGCCAGCAGTGAACTGACAGAGCAAGAGACCCAGTACTTC. It is translated as CASSELTEQETQYF.

This clone was seen only once. This chain connects TRBV4-2 to TRBJ2-1, with 7 bases that match TRBD1. V trimming: 0 bases; J trimming: 3 bases; junction bases outside the gene matches: 8. The length of the CDR3 is 17 residues. Germline-derived CDR1 and CDR2 are LGHNA and YNFKEQ. Here the CDR3 reads CASSQDPDRRNYNEQFF. CDR3 in DNA: TGTGCCAGCAGCCAAGACCCGGACAGGCGAAACTACAATGAGCAGTTCTTC.

This clone came up once. This chain joins TRBV2 and TRBJ2-5, with D possibly being TRBD2 (5 bases). V gave up 5 bases and J gave up 5 bases, with 9 bases separating them. This CDR3 is 12 amino acids long. CDR1 and CDR2 from the germline V gene are SNHLY and FYNNEI. The CDR3 sequence: CASSYQRETQYF. The CDR3 DNA reads TGTGCCAGCAGTTACCAGCGGGAGACCCAGTACTTC.